This T cell receptor beta chain derives from a study of a mutant IDH1 vaccine in newly diagnosed glioma. Study summary: Patients got their first vaccination 4-6 weeks after radiotherapy alone, or with temozolomide cycles. Of the patients given treatment, approximately 60% were male and about 40% were female, and a mean age of roughly 40 years was recorded. Those enrolled had earlier been treated with radiotherapy, temozolomide, or both, mostly both.

Time point defined: week 35, safety follow-up. Doses comprised 300 ug of mutant IDH1 20-mer peptide each, plus topical imiquimod. Generated by immunoSEQ multiplex PCR, the TCRdb table keeps only in-frame clones and is missing some. The table has 50,000 to 70,000 clones, about 86% seen once; the top ten hold about 1.6%. A note on this clone: The antigen remains undetermined.

From germline, CDR1 is WNHNN and CDR2 SYGVQD (reference sequence). This CDR3 is built from 12 residues. Sequencing used PBMCs, obtained from a glioma patient whose treatment included an IDH1 peptide vaccine. The chain joins TRBV10-1 to TRBJ2-7; D unresolved. The clonotype was recovered from a man in his forties with glioma. DNA of the CDR3: TGCGAGCTATCGCAGGTAGGGTACGAGCAGTACTTC. It yields the protein CELSQVGYEQYF.